These 24 T cell receptor beta chains came from one sample sequenced in a study of cytomegalovirus exposure and HLA in healthy donors. The PCR made use of 60 Vbeta and 13 Jbeta primers. The protocol was immunoSEQ multiplex PCR, while the TCRdb copy is restricted to in-frame clones and leaves out a portion. The table has approximately 100,000 clones, under 85% seen once. The sequencing sample was made of PBMCs. Source of these receptors: a woman between 35 and 50 years old in good health and CMV-seronegative.

This sequence joins TRBV23-1 and TRBJ2-1; TRBD1 matches 8 bases. TRBV23-1 is designated an ORF whose function remains uncertain. There are 11 residues in the CDR3. The V segment lost 9 bases and the J segment 8 bases; nucleotides outside the gene matches: 3. The CDR3 region has the DNA TGCGCCAGGAGACAGGGGCATGAGCAGTTCTTC. Amino acid sequence: CARRQGHEQFF.

Of note for this clone: Other DNA sequences in this specimen translate into the identical CDR3. The chain recombines TRBV30 with TRBJ1-5; 7 bases agree with TRBD1. Trimming cost V 5 bases and J 7 bases; bases outside gene matches: 8. The CDR3 length is 13 residues. Germline values: CDR1 GTSNPN, CDR2 SVGIG (reference sequence). CDR3 loop: CAWSDRDDQPQHF. DNA for the CDR3: TGTGCCTGGTCCGACAGGGATGACCAGCCCCAGCATTTT.

The CDR3: CASSVGQGITYEQYF. CDR3 DNA: TGTGCCAGCAGCGTAGGACAGGGTATCACCTACGAGCAGTACTTC. The V call is TRBV9, the J call TRBJ2-7; 7 bases align to TRBD1. The germline gives CDR1 SGDLS, CDR2 YYNGEE. This CDR3 has 15 residues. Trimming took 0 bases from V and 2 from J; bases not matched to a gene: 5. The complete variable domain, with remaining parts taken from reference TRBV9 and TRBJ2-7, reads DSGVTQTPKHLITATGQRVTLRCSPRSGDLSVYWYQQSLDQGLQFLIQYYNGEERAKGNILERFSAQQFPDLHSELNLSSLELGDSALYFCASSVGQGITYEQYFGPGTRLTVT.

The rearrangement links TRBV18 to TRBJ2-3; maybe TRBD2 (6 bases). The germline V gene encodes CDR1 KGHSH and CDR2 LQKENI. The ends were cut back, 3 bases at V and 6 bases at J, with 13 bases in the middle. The CDR3 consists of 14 residues. The CDR3 DNA sequence: TGTGCCAGCTCACCTGGACGGAGCGGGGATACGCAGTATTTT. Translation gives CASSPGRSGDTQYF.

The chain employs TRBV9 and TRBJ2-1; D not certain. CDR3 length equals 11 residues. Germline V lookup: CDR1 SGDLS, CDR2 YYNGEE. Trimming pared 0 bases from V and 8 bases from J, leaving 3 bases between. The CDR3: CASSVAYEQFF. The CDR3, as DNA: TGTGCCAGCAGCGTAGCATATGAGCAGTTCTTC.

The V call is TRBV5-6, the J call TRBJ2-5; 7 bases agree with TRBD1. This CDR3 has 15 residues. V lost 4 bases to trimming and J lost 2 bases; unmatched junction nucleotides: 8. Germline CDR1 SGHDT, CDR2 YYEEEE. The CDR3 nucleotides are TGTGCCAGCAGCCGAACAGGGGTTTTACAAGAGACCCAGTACTTC. This translates into CASSRTGVLQETQYF. Full variable domain (rest looked up from reference TRBV5-6 and TRBJ2-5): DAGVTQSPTHLIKTRGQQVTLRCSPKSGHDTVSWYQQALGQGPQFIFQYYEEEERQRGNFPDRFSGHQFPNYSSELNVNALLLGDSALYLCASSRTGVLQETQYFGPGTRLLVL.

The J gene is TRBJ1-5, the V gene TRBV19, with 8 bases identical to TRBD1. Germline CDR1 LNHDA, CDR2 SQIVND (reference sequence). The ends lost 5 bases at V and 6 bases at J; junction bases unmatched: 3. This CDR3 contains 13 residues. CDR3 sequence reads: CASSAGGAQPQHF. DNA for the CDR3: TGTGCCAGTAGTGCAGGGGGCGCTCAGCCCCAGCATTTT.

The J gene is TRBJ2-5, the V gene TRBV4-2, with 13 bases matching TRBD2. V lost 1 base and J lost 1; bases outside the gene matches: 3. The germline gives CDR1 LGHNA, CDR2 YNFKEQ. The CDR3 has 17 residues. The CDR3 is CASSQALAGGFQETQYF. The DNA for the CDR3 is TGTGCCAGCAGCCAAGCACTAGCGGGGGGGTTCCAAGAGACCCAGTACTTC.

The chain couples TRBV19 to TRBJ2-4; D uncertain. The CDR3 extends over 15 amino acids. The germline V gene encodes CDR1 LNHDA and CDR2 SQIVND (reference sequence). The ends were cut back, 6 bases at V and 1 base at J, with 13 bases in the middle. The CDR3 DNA sequence: TGTGCCAGTAGGAATTATGGAGCGGCCAAAAACATTCAGTACTTC. Translated, it gives CASRNYGAAKNIQYF.

This chain connects TRBV5-1 to TRBJ2-7; 9 bases match TRBD1. The J segment lost 6 bases and the V segment lost 3 bases, leaving 7 bases of the junction unmatched. Germline V CDR1 and CDR2: SGHRS, YFSETQ. The CDR3 runs 14 residues. CDR3 sequence: CASSSGTGNFEQYF. As DNA, the CDR3 is TGCGCCAGCAGCTCCGGGACAGGGAATTTCGAGCAGTACTTC.

This sequence joins TRBV19 and TRBJ1-1; 12 bases align to TRBD1. Germline assignment: CDR1 LNHDA and CDR2 SQIVND (reference sequence). The CDR3 contains 17 residues. Trimming removed 8 bases from V and 1 base from J; junction bases left unmatched: 11. CDR3 sequence reads: CASGQFGTGGWNTEAFF. CDR3 DNA: TGTGCCAGTGGGCAATTCGGGACAGGGGGCTGGAACACTGAAGCTTTCTTT.

CDR3 nucleotides: TGTGCCAGCAGTCCCAGGGGGTACGAGCAGTACTTC. This translates into CASSPRGYEQYF. This chain connects TRBV2 to TRBJ2-7; 7 bases are a match to TRBD1. Losses at the gene ends were 5 bases for V and 4 bases for J; bases not matched to a gene: 2. CDR3 size: 12 residues. Germline V gives CDR1 SNHLY, CDR2 FYNNEI.

The rearrangement links TRBV2 to TRBJ2-5; the D gene is possibly TRBD2 (5 bases). V was pared by 2 bases and J by 2 bases, with 15 bases between. The CDR3 runs to 16 residues. Germline CDR1 SNHLY, CDR2 FYNNEI. The CDR3 nucleotides read TGTGCCAGCAGTGAAATCGGTCTAGCCCAACAAGAGACCCAGTACTTC. Translation: CASSEIGLAQQETQYF.

J is TRBJ1-3 and V is TRBV2; 7 bases are shared with TRBD1. The trim removed 0 bases at V and 4 bases at J, leaving 6 bases unmatched. Germline V lookup: CDR1 SNHLY, CDR2 FYNNEI. CDR3 length: 16 amino acids. In DNA form, the CDR3 reads TGTGCCAGCAGTGAAGCACCCGGGACAGTGGGAAACACCATATATTTT. Translating gives CASSEAPGTVGNTIYF.

CDR3 DNA sequence: TGTGCCAGCAGTTATCCCCCCGCCGGACAGGGGGAAGGAGTGGGTCAGCCCCAGCATTTT. It is translated as CASSYPPAGQGEGVGQPQHF. The genes are TRBV28 and TRBJ1-5, with 10 nucleotides matching TRBD1. The junction had 21 bases not matched to a gene; V was cut back by 4 bases and J by 6 bases. CDR1 is MDHEN and CDR2 is SYDVKM in the germline V gene. CDR3 length: 20 amino acids.

This chain links TRBV9 with TRBJ2-1, with 10 bases lining up with TRBD2. The CDR3 runs 14 residues. In germline, CDR1 is SGDLS, CDR2 YYNGEE. The V segment lost 4 bases and the J segment 8 bases; nucleotides outside the gene matches: 6. The CDR3 is CASSPSGSQYEQFF. The CDR3 DNA reads as TGTGCCAGCAGCCCTAGCGGGAGTCAGTATGAGCAGTTCTTC. Supplemented by reference TRBV9 and TRBJ2-1, the full variable domain reads DSGVTQTPKHLITATGQRVTLRCSPRSGDLSVYWYQQSLDQGLQFLIQYYNGEERAKGNILERFSAQQFPDLHSELNLSSLELGDSALYFCASSPSGSQYEQFFGPGTRLTVL.

V and J are TRBV28 and TRBJ2-4, with D possibly TRBD2 on 6 matching bases. In germline, CDR1 is MDHEN, CDR2 SYDVKM. V dropped 3 bases and J dropped 2 bases, with 8 bases sitting between them. The CDR3 has 14 amino acids. CDR3: CASSLGGTKNIQYF. The CDR3 DNA sequence: TGTGCCAGCAGTTTGGGGGGAACCAAAAACATTCAGTACTTC.

The chain recombines TRBV10-2 with TRBJ2-1, with D tentatively TRBD2 (6 bases). This CDR3 comprises 11 residues. Looked up from germline, CDR1 is WSHSY and CDR2 is SAAADI. Deletions cut 4 bases from V and 11 bases from J, with 9 bases between. This chain's CDR3 is CASSVTRQQFF. CDR3 DNA sequence: TGCGCCAGCAGTGTGACTAGGCAGCAGTTCTTC.

The V and J genes are TRBV11-3 and TRBJ2-3; D is possibly TRBD2 (5 bases). In germline, CDR1 is SGHNT, CDR2 YENEEA. V was shortened by 0 bases and J by 7 bases, with 11 bases between the two germline ends. CDR3 size: 14 residues. CDR3 coding DNA: TGTGCCAGCAGCTTAGAAGGGAGTAGCAATACGCAGTATTTT. Its translation: CASSLEGSSNTQYF.

The chain has TRBV11-2 and TRBJ2-7; D is ambiguous. V lost 1 base to trimming and J lost 3 bases, with 7 bases between them. The germline V gene encodes CDR1 SGHAT and CDR2 FQNNGV. CDR3 length: 13 amino acids. The CDR3 here is CASSLAENYEQYF. The DNA of the CDR3 is TGTGCCAGCAGCTTAGCAGAAAACTACGAGCAGTACTTC.

CDR3 amino acids: CASSLQGEVNGELFF. In nucleotides, the CDR3 is TGTGCCAGCAGCCTACAGGGGGAGGTTAACGGGGAGCTGTTTTTT. The rearrangement links TRBV6-1 to TRBJ2-2; 8 nucleotides align to TRBD1. Per germline, CDR1 MNHNS and CDR2 SASEGT. V lost 6 bases to trimming and J lost 7 bases; unmatched junction nucleotides: 10. This CDR3 is 15 amino acids long.

V usage is TRBV2 and J usage is TRBJ1-5, with D possibly TRBD1 on 5 matching bases. V was cut by 5 bases and J by 7 bases, with 24 bases left in between. Germline V gene lookup returns CDR1 SNHLY and CDR2 FYNNEI. There are 17 residues in the CDR3. The CDR3 DNA is TGTGCCAGCAGTTCCTCCGGTTATGGGGCCTTGATACAGCCCCAGCATTTT. Translated, it gives CASSSSGYGALIQPQHF.

Only one count was recorded for this clone. The chain is built from TRBV7-2 and TRBJ2-7; D unresolved. V gave up 3 bases and J gave up 3 bases, with 9 bases separating them. There are 13 residues in the CDR3. The germline CDR1 and CDR2 sequences are SGHTA and FQGNSA. CDR3 region: CASSFKQSYEQYF. CDR3 sequence (DNA): TGTGCCAGCAGCTTCAAACAGAGCTACGAGCAGTACTTC.

The rearrangement links TRBV11-2 to TRBJ2-5; D is perhaps TRBD2 (6 bases). Germline V gives CDR1 SGHAT, CDR2 FQNNGV. Trimming took 4 bases from V and 1 from J, leaving 13 bases between them. CDR3 length: 15 amino acids. CDR3 region: CASSSSAGRQETQYF. CDR3 nucleotide sequence: TGTGCCAGCAGCTCTTCAGCGGGCCGCCAAGAGACCCAGTACTTC. The complete variable domain, with remaining parts taken from reference TRBV11-2 and TRBJ2-5, reads EAGVAQSPRYKIIEKRQSVAFWCNPISGHATLYWYQQILGQGPKLLIQFQNNGVVDDSQLPKDRFSAERLKGVDSTLKIQPAKLEDSAVYLCASSSSAGRQETQYFGPGTRLLVL.